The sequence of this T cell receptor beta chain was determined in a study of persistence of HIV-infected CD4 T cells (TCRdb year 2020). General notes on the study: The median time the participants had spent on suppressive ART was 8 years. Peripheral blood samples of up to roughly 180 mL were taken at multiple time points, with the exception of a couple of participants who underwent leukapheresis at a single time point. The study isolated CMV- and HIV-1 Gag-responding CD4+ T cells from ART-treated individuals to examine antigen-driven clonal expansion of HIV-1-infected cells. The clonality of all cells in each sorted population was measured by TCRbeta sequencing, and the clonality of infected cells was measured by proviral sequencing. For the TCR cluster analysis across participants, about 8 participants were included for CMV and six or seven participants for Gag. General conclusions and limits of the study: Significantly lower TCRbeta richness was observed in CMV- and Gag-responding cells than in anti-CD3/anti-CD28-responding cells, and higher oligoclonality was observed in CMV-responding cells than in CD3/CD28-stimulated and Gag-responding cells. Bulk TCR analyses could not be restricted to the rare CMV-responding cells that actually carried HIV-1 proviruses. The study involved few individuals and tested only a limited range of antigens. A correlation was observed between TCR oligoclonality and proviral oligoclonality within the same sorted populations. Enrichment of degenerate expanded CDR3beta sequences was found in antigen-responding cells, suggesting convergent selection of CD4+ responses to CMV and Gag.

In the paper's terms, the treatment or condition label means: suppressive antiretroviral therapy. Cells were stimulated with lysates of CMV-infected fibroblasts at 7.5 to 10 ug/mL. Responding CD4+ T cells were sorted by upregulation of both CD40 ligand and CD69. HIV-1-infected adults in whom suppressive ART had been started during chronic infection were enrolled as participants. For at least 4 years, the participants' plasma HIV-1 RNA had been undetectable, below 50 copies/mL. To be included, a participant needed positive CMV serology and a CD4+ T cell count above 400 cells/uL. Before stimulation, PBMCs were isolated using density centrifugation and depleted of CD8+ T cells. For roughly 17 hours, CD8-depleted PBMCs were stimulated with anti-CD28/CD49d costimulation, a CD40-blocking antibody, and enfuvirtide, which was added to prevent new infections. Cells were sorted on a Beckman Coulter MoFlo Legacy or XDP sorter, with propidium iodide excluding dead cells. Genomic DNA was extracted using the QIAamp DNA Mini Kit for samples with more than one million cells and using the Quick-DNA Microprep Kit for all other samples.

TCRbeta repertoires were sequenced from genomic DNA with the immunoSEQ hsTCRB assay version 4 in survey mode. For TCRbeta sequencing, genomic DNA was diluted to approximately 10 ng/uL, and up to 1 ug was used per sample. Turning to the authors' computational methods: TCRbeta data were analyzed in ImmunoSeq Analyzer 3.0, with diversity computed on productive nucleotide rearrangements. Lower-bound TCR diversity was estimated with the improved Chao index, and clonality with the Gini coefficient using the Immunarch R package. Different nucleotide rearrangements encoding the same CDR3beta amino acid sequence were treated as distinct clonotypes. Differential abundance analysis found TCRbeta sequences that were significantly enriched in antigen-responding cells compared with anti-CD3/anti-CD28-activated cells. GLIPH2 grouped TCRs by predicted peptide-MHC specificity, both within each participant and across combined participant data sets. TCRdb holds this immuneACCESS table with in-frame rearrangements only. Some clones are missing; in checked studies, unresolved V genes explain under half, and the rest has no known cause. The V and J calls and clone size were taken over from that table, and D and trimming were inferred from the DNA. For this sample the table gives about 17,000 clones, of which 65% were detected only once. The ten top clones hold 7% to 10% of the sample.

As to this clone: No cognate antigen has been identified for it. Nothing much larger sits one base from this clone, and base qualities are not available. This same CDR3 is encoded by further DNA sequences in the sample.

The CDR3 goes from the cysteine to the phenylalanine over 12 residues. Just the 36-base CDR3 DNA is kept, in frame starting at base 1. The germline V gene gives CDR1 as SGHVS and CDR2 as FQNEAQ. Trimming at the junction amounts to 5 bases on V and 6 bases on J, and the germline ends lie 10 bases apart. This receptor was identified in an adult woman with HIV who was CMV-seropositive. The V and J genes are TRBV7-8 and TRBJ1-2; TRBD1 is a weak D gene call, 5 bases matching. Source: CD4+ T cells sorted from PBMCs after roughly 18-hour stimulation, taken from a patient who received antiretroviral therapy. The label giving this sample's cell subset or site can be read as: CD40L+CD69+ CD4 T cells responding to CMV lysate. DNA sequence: TGTGCCAGCAGCCTAGTGGGGGATGGCTACACCTTC. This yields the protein CASSLVGDGYTF. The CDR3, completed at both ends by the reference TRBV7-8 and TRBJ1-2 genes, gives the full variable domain GAGVSQSPRYKVAKRGQDVALRCDPISGHVSLFWYQQALGQGPEFLTYFQNEAQLDKSGLPSDRFFAERPEGSVSTLKIQRTQQEDSAVYLCASSLVGDGYTFGSGTRLTVV.